Sequencing of this T cell receptor (beta chain) was carried out in a study of blood T cell repertoires in COVID-19. The wider study: The study drew acute and convalescent COVID-19 samples from the United States, Italy and Spain. Sources were T cells, B-cell-depleted T cells, or PBMCs; the material itself was cDNA or gDNA.

Losses at the gene ends were 5 bases for V and 2 bases for J; bases not matched to a gene: 7. Per the germline V gene, CDR1 is MNHNY and CDR2 is SVGAGI (reference sequence). The CDR3 totals 15 residues. Authors' processing steps: How many nucleated cells were present was estimated from reference gene primer amplification. The assay was immunoSEQ multiplex PCR, and TCRdb's table has in-frame clones only and misses some. V and J calls and clone size follow that table, whereas D and trimming were derived from the DNA. Altogether some 80,000 clones are present, around 90% being singletons, with the ten largest covering 8%.

Sequenced input: peripheral blood. This sequence originates from an elderly man with active or convalescent COVID-19. The chain carries TRBV6-6 and TRBJ2-5, with 8 positions matching TRBD2. CDR3 protein: CASSHAGGGQETQYF. CDR3 DNA sequence: TGTGCCAGCAGTCACGCGGGGGGCGGGCAAGAGACCCAGTACTTC.